The clone carrying this T cell receptor (beta chain) was seen more than once but under ten times. Its specificity is unknown. The data were taken from a study of metastatic and nonmetastatic thyroid tumors. Study at large: A comparison of repertoires was made across blood and tumor or nodule tissue from malignant and benign thyroid patients.

The germline V gene has CDR1 MNHEY and CDR2 SVGEGT. This CDR3 spans 16 amino acids. The V and J ends lost 5 bases and 4 bases, in that order; junction bases with no gene match: 13. Notes on the study in general: Patients with malignant thyroid tumors reportedly had significantly higher TCR beta diversity than those with benign nodules, in blood and tumor.

In the original analysis: The study's classifier, a distant-metastasis tool for papillary thyroid cancer, was built using CDR3 differences across clinicopathological groups. TCRdb re-called the PCR reads with MiXCR. These V and J calls rely on TCRdb rather than the paper's analysis. The sample has approximately 44,000 clones, roughly 26% seen once. No patient had received any treatment before thyroid surgery. The sequenced material came from tumor tissue. This receptor was identified in a female donor with papillary thyroid cancer or a benign thyroid nodule (not recorded which). Some clones in this sample may be carry-over from other donors' samples. The chain uses TRBV6-2 or TRBV6-3 and TRBJ2-7, with 8 bases lining up with TRBD2. CDR3 loop: CASSQPPTSGAYEQYF. Written as DNA, the CDR3 is TGTGCCAGCAGTCAACCTCCTACTAGCGGAGCTTACGAGCAGTACTTC.